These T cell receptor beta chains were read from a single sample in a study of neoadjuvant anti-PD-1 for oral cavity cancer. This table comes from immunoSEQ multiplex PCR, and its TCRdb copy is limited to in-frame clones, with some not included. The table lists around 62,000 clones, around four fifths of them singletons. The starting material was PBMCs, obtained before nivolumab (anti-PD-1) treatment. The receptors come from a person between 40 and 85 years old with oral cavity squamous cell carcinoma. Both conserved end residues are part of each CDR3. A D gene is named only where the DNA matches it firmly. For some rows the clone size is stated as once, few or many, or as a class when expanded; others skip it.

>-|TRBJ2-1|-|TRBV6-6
TGTGCCAGCAGGGGAGGTGGGACCTTTACTAATGAGCAGTTCTTC
CASRGGGTFTNEQFF
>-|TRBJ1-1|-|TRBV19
TGTGCCAGTAGGAGTGGCAGTAAGAACACTGAAGCTTTCTTT
CASRSGSKNTEAFF
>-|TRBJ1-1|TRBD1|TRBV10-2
TGCGCCAGCACCCAGGGGGCGGACACTGAAGCTTTCTTT
CASTQGADTEAFF
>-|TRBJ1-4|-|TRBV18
TGTGCCAGCTCACCAAACGGGGACCCTCGACATAAACTGTTTTTT
CASSPNGDPRHKLFF
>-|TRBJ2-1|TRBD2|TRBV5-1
TGCGCCAGCAGCTCAATTAGCGGGAGGGGCTACAATGAGCAGTTCTTC
CASSSISGRGYNEQFF
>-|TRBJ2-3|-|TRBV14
TGTGCCAGCAGCCAAGCGGCCGGGCCCCGGGTTCGTACGCAGTATTTT
CASSQAAGPRVRTQYF
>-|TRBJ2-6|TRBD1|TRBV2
TGTGCCGGACAGGGGGCTGGGGCCAACGTCCTGACTTTC
CAGQGAGANVLTF
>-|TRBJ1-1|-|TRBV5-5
TGTGCCAGCAGCTTCTCACTCTTAAACACTGAAGCTTTCTTT
CASSFSLLNTEAFF
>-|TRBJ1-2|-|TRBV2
TGTGCCAGTAGATCCCAGCTCCTTGGTGGCTACACCTTC
CASRSQLLGGYTF
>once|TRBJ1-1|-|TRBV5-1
TGCGCCAGCAGCTTGGACGGACGCGGGAACACTGAAGCTTTCTTT
CASSLDGRGNTEAFF
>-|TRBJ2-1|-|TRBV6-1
TGTGCCAGCAGAAGGGGGGACCGGGGCAATGAGCAGTTCTTC
CASRRGDRGNEQFF
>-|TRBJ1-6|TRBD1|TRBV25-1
TGTGCCAGCAGTGAATGGGCAGGGGGTATAGAACCCCTCCACTTT
CASSEWAGGIEPLHF
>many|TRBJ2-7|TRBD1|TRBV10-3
TGTGCCATCAGTGAGTCGCACCCGACAGGGGGAAGGGACGAGCAGTACTTC
CAISESHPTGGRDEQYF
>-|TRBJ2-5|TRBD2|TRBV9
TGTGCCAGCAGCGATTCTAGCGGGCGTTTAGAGACCCAGTACTTC
CASSDSSGRLETQYF
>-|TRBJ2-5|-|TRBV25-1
TGTGCCAGCAGTCTCCGGGGTCCAAGTCTAGAGACCCAGTACTTC
CASSLRGPSLETQYF
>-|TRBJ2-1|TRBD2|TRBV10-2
TGCGCCAGCAGTGAACCCAGGACTAGCGGGAGTGGGAGAGGCAATGAGCAGTTCTTC
CASSEPRTSGSGRGNEQFF
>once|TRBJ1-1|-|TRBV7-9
TGTGCCAGCAGCCCCCTACCGGGGATTTTGTTGACTGAAGCTTTCTTT
CASSPLPGILLTEAFF
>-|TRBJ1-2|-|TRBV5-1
TGCGCCAGCAGCGCCGGGGGAGGTTCTAACTATGGCTACACCTTC
CASSAGGGSNYGYTF
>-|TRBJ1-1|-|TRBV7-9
TGTGCCAGCAGCTTAGATGGACAGAGAGCTTTCTTT
CASSLDGQRAFF
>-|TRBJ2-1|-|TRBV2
TGTGCCAGCATCAAGACGGAGAGCTCCTACAATGAGCAGTTCTTC
CASIKTESSYNEQFF
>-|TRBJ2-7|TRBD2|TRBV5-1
TGCGCCAGCAGCTTGTCTAGCGGGCCTATCTACGAGCAGTACTTC
CASSLSSGPIYEQYF
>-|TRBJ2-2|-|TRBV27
TGTGCCAGCAGTTTCAACCGGGATTCTCTGCGAACCGGGGAGCTGTTTTTT
CASSFNRDSLRTGELFF
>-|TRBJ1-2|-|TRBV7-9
TGTGCCAGCAGCTTAGCCCTGGACCTTAAAGAGGGCTACACCTTC
CASSLALDLKEGYTF
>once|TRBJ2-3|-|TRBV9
TGTGCCAGCAGCTTGGACGGAACTAGCACAGATACGCAGTATTTT
CASSLDGTSTDTQYF
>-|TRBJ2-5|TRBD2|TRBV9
TGTGCCAGCAGCGCGACTAGCGGGAGAGGAGAGACCCAGTACTTC
CASSATSGRGETQYF
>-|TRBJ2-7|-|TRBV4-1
TGCGCCAGCAGCCAGACCACAGGGTACGAGCAGTACTTC
CASSQTTGYEQYF
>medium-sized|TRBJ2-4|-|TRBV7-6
TGTGCCAGCAGCTTAGAAGTGGAGGGAAGCATTCAGTACTTC
CASSLEVEGSIQYF
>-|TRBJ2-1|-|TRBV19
TGTGCCAGTAGTATACCCCGGGACCTATACTACAATGAGCAGTTCTTC
CASSIPRDLYYNEQFF
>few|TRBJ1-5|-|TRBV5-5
TGTGCCAGCAGCTTGGATGGGGGGGCCGTAGGGCCCCAGCATTTT
CASSLDGGAVGPQHF
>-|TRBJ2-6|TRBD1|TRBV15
TGTGCCACCAGCAGTCCTGACAGGGGGCTGTTCGACGTCCTGACTTTC
CATSSPDRGLFDVLTF
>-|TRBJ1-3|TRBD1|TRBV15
TGTGCCACCAGCAGAGCCGGGACAGGGTTAGGAAACACCATATATTTT
CATSRAGTGLGNTIYF
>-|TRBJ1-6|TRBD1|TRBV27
TGTGCCAGCAGTTCACAACAGGGGGTAGCAGGTTCACCCCTCCACTTT
CASSSQQGVAGSPLHF
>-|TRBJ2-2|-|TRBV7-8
TGTGCCAGCAGCTTAGTCCAAGGGAGGGGGGAGCTGTTTTTT
CASSLVQGRGELFF
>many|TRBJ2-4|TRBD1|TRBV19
TGTGCCAGTAGTTCATCCCGGGACAGGGGGCGCGTCGCCAAAAACATTCAGTACTTC
CASSSSRDRGRVAKNIQYF
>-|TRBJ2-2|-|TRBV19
TGTGCCAGTAGGGGGGCGGACACCGGGGAGCTGTTTTTT
CASRGADTGELFF
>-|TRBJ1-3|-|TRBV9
TGTGCCAGCAGCGTCACCGGGACATCGGTTACTTCCTCCTCTGGAAACACCATATATTTT
CASSVTGTSVTSSSGNTIYF
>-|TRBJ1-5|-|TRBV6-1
TGTGCCAGCAGTGAAGCCGGAGGTAGCAATCAGCCCCAGCATTTT
CASSEAGGSNQPQHF
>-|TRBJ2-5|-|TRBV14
TGTGCCAGCAGCCGGACAGCACAAGAGACCCAGTACTTC
CASSRTAQETQYF
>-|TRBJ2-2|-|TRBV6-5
TGTGCCAGCAGTTTATGGGCCTCGAACACCGGGGAGCTGTTTTTT
CASSLWASNTGELFF
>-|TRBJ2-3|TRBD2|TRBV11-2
TGTGCCAGCAGCTTAGCACTAGCGGATTCAGATACGCAGTATTTT
CASSLALADSDTQYF
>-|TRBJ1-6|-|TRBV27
TGTGCCAGCACCGGAAGGGAGTTCGGGATTTCACCCCTCCACTTT
CASTGREFGISPLHF
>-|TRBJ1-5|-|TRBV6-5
TGTGCCAGCAAAGGAGGGAACAATCAGCCCCAGCATTTT
CASKGGNNQPQHF
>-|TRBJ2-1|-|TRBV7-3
TGTGCCAGCAGCCCTTCAGCGGTCCTCTCCTACAATGAGCAGTTCTTC
CASSPSAVLSYNEQFF
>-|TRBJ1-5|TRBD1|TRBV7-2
TGTGCCAGCAGCCTACGGACAGGGGAGGGGCAGCCCCAGCATTTT
CASSLRTGEGQPQHF
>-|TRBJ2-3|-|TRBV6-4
TGTGCCAGCAGTGATCAGTTTGCAGATACGCAGTATTTT
CASSDQFADTQYF
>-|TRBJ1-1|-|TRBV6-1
TGTGCCAGCAGTGATAGCTTAGGATCGGCGAACACTGAAGCTTTCTTT
CASSDSLGSANTEAFF
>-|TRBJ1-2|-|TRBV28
TGTGCCAGCAGTCCAACGTCTTTAAACTATGGCTACACCTTC
CASSPTSLNYGYTF
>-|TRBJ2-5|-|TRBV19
TGTGCCAGTGGATGGGCCCTGAGGGAGACCCAGTACTTC
CASGWALRETQYF
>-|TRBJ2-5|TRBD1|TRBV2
TGTGCCAGCAGTTCTGACAGGGCTGAGACCCAGTACTTC
CASSSDRAETQYF
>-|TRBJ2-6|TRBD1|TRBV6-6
TGTGCCAGCAACCGGGACAGGGGGACTGGGGCCAACGTCCTGACTTTC
CASNRDRGTGANVLTF
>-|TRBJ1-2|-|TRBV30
TGTGCCTGGAGCCTCGGGGGTAAGGATGGCTACACCTTC
CAWSLGGKDGYTF
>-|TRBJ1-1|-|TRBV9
TGTGCCAGCAGCGTAGGCAAAGGGGGGAACACTGAAGCTTTCTTT
CASSVGKGGNTEAFF
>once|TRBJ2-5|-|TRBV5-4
TGTGCCAGCAGCTTGGCGGGTCTCCAAGAGACCCAGTACTTC
CASSLAGLQETQYF
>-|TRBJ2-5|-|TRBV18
TGTGCCAGCTCACCAAGGCGAGGGGACCAAGAGACCCAGTACTTC
CASSPRRGDQETQYF
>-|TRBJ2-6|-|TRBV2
TGTGCCAGCAGGAGGGACCTCAACGTCCTGACTTTC
CASRRDLNVLTF
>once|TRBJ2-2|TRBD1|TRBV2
TGTGCCAGCAGTGTTCGGACAGGGGGCGGCACCGGGGAGCTGTTTTTT
CASSVRTGGGTGELFF
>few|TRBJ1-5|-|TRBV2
TGTGCCAGCAGTGAAGCCAGGGCGAGGGATCAGCCCCAGCATTTT
CASSEARARDQPQHF
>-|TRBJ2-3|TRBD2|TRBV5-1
TGCGCCAGCAGACGACTAGCGGGGGAGGCAGATACGCAGTATTTT
CASRRLAGEADTQYF